Shown below are 14 T cell receptor beta chains from a single sample sequenced in a study of T cell responses to AZD1222 COVID-19 vaccine. Sequenced by immunoSEQ multiplex PCR; TCRdb stores in-frame clones only, minus some. The sample records roughly 130,000 clones, 80% to 90% being singletons. This material consisted of peripheral blood, taken on day 0 of AZD1222 vaccination. Source of these receptors: an adult in good health.

The genes are TRBV7-3 and TRBJ2-3; tentatively, D is TRBD1 (7 bases). This CDR3 region has 13 residues. V lost 5 bases and J 8 bases, leaving 14 bases between the germline ends. CDR1 and CDR2 from the germline V gene are SGHTA and FQGTGA. Here the CDR3 reads CASSPPGGPTQYF. CDR3 DNA sequence: TGTGCCAGCAGCCCACCAGGGGGGCCTACGCAGTATTTT.

This rearrangement joins TRBV19 to TRBJ1-1; no clear D gene. The V end was cut by 5 bases, the J end by 6 bases, with 7 bases between. The germline V gene encodes CDR1 LNHDA and CDR2 SQIVND (reference sequence). This CDR3 is 11 amino acids long. CDR3 residues: CASSYAAEAFF. As DNA, the CDR3 is TGTGCCAGTAGTTACGCGGCTGAAGCTTTCTTT.

The chain recombines TRBV4-1 with TRBJ2-7, with D maybe TRBD2 (5 bases). Germline lookup yields CDR1 MGHRA and CDR2 YSYEKL. This CDR3 has 15 residues. Trimming took off 1 base at V and 2 bases at J, with 12 bases between the two ends. CDR3 coding DNA: TGCGCCAGCAGCCAAGGGCCAGCGGAGACCTACGAGCAGTACTTC. Its translation: CASSQGPAETYEQYF.

V usage is TRBV4-1 and J usage is TRBJ2-2; D gene unclear. The CDR3 length is 15 residues. Germline CDR1 reads MGHRA; CDR2 reads YSYEKL. V lost 4 bases to trimming and J lost 2 bases, with 11 bases between them. CDR3 in amino acids: CASSPFRTNTGELFF. The CDR3 DNA reads as TGCGCCAGCAGCCCTTTCCGGACCAACACCGGGGAGCTGTTTTTT.

This chain links TRBV10-3 with TRBJ1-6; 7 bases agree with TRBD1. After removal of 0 bases from V and 8 bases from J, the junction contained 4 bases not matched to a gene. The CDR3 consists of 15 residues. In germline, CDR1 is ENHRY, CDR2 SYGVKD. The CDR3, as DNA: TGTGCCATCAGTGAGTCAAGGGGGCAGGATTCACCCCTCCACTTT. Residues: CAISESRGQDSPLHF.

This chain links TRBV28 with TRBJ2-3; a weak D match, TRBD1 (5 bases). CDR3 length: 12 residues. With 5 bases removed from V and 8 bases from J, the gap between germline ends came to 11 bases. Germline-derived CDR1 and CDR2 are MDHEN and SYDVKM. CDR3 in DNA: TGTGCCAGCAGTCCCAGGGTTGGTACGCAGTATTTT. Residues: CASSPRVGTQYF.

The genes are TRBV27 and TRBJ1-4, with D perhaps TRBD1 (6 bases). The CDR3 consists of 17 residues. With 5 bases removed from V and 4 bases from J, the gap between germline ends came to 20 bases. Germline CDR1 and CDR2: MNHEY and SMNVEV (reference sequence). In DNA, the CDR3 is TGTGCCAGCAGTCCCCGGGGGGGCAGGGCCGATAATGAAAAACTGTTTTTT. Its translation is CASSPRGGRADNEKLFF. The variable domain in full, with the rest retrieved from reference TRBV27 and TRBJ1-4, is EAQVTQNPRYLITVTGKKLTVTCSQNMNHEYMSWYRQDPGLGLRQIYYSMNVEVTDKGDVPEGYKVSRKEKRNFPLILESPSPNQTSLYFCASSPRGGRADNEKLFFGSGTQLSVL.

CDR3 nucleotides: TGCGCCAGCAGCCAAGATACCCGATCTGATGGCTACACCTTC. Translation: CASSQDTRSDGYTF. This sequence joins TRBV4-3 and TRBJ1-2, with D uncertain. Germline values: CDR1 LGHNA, CDR2 YSLEER. Trimming stripped 0 bases from V and 6 bases from J, with 11 bases between. The CDR3 contains 14 residues.

The V call is TRBV29-1, the J call TRBJ2-7; maybe TRBD2 (6 bases). The ends were cut back, 1 base at V and 4 bases at J, with 8 bases in the middle. This CDR3 has 12 amino acids. Germline V gene sequence: CDR1 SQVTM, CDR2 ANQGSEA. The CDR3 loop is CSVEGRAYEQYF. DNA for the CDR3: TGCAGCGTTGAAGGGAGGGCTTACGAGCAGTACTTC.

The rearrangement links TRBV6-5 to TRBJ1-1; perhaps TRBD1 as D (5 bases). There are 13 residues in the CDR3. Deletions cut 6 bases from V and 1 base from J, with 9 bases between. CDR1 and CDR2 from the germline V gene are MNHEY and SVGAGI. The CDR3 DNA is TGTGCCAGCAGCCAGGGTTGGAACACTGAAGCTTTCTTT. Protein product: CASSQGWNTEAFF.

This chain links TRBV13 with TRBJ2-2, with D perhaps TRBD2 (5 bases). Germline lookup yields CDR1 PRHDT and CDR2 FYEKMQ (reference sequence). The CDR3 is made up of 16 amino acids. Trimming took 1 base from V and 4 from J, leaving 13 bases between them. The CDR3 sequence is CASSLVGGRGTGELFF. In DNA form, the CDR3 reads TGTGCCAGCAGCTTAGTAGGCGGGCGAGGCACCGGGGAGCTGTTTTTT.

The chain links TRBV28 to TRBJ2-7, with D possibly called TRBD1 or TRBD2 (6 bases each). CDR1 MDHEN and CDR2 SYDVKM come from the germline V gene. Trimming pared 8 bases from V and 7 bases from J, leaving 27 bases between. The CDR3 is 16 residues long. Here the CDR3 reads CASPPRDSGGGREQYF. For the CDR3, the DNA is TGTGCCAGCCCACCCCGGGATAGCGGAGGGGGTCGGGAGCAGTACTTC.

This clone was seen just once. The V and J genes are TRBV2 and TRBJ1-5; D is undetermined. The CDR3 contains 13 residues. V dropped 2 bases and J dropped 4 bases, with 6 bases sitting between them. Germline CDR1 is SNHLY and CDR2 is FYNNEI. CDR3 nucleotide sequence: TGTGCCAGCAGTGAACGCAGTAATCAGCCCCAGCATTTT. Residues: CASSERSNQPQHF.

The chain carries TRBV29-1 and TRBJ2-5; 12 nucleotides match TRBD2. The CDR3 length is 16 residues. In germline, CDR1 is SQVTM, CDR2 ANQGSEA. Unmatched junction bases numbered 9, after V lost 6 bases and J lost 1 base. The CDR3 spells CSVRGLAGSFQETQYF. The CDR3, as DNA: TGCAGCGTCCGAGGACTAGCGGGAAGTTTCCAAGAGACCCAGTACTTC.